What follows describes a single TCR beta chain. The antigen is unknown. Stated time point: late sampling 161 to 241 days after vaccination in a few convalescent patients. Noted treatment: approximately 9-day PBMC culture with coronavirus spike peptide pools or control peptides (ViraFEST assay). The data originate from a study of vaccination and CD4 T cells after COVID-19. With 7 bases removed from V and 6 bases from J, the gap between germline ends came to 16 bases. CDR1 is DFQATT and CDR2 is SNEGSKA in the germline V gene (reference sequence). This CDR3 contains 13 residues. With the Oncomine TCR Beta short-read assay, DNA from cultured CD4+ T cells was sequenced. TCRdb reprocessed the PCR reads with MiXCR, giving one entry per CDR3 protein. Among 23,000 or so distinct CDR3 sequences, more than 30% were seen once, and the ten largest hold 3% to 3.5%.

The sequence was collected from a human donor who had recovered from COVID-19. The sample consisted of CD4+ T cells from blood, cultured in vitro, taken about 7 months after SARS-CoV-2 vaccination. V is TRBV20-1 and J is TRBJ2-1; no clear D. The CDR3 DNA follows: TGCAGTGAGTTGTACCCAGGTATCAATGAGCAGTTCTTC. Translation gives CSELYPGINEQFF.